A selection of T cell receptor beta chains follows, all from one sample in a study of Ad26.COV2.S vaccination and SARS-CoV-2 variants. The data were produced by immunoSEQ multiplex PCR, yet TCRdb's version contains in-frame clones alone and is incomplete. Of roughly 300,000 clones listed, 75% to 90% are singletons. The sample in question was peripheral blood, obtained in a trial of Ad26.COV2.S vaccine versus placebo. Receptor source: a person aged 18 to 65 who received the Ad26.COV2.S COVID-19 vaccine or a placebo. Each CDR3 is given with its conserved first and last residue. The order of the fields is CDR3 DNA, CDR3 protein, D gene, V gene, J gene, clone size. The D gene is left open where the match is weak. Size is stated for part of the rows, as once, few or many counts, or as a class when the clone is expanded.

DNA: TGTGCCAGCAGCCATCGGGACAGGGCAGAGACCCAGTACTTC; CDR3: CASSHRDRAETQYF; D: TRBD1; V: TRBV7-9; J: TRBJ2-5; size: NA
DNA: TGTGCCAGTAGTATCTCGGCAGGGGGTTTACCCTACGAGCAGTACTTC; CDR3: CASSISAGGLPYEQYF; D: TRBD1; V: TRBV19; J: TRBJ2-7; size: NA
DNA: TGTGCCAGCAGCTTGGGGGGGTCTCTCGAAGCTTTCTTT; CDR3: CASSLGGSLEAFF; D: NA; V: TRBV11-3; J: TRBJ1-1; size: NA
DNA: TGTGCCAGCATGGTAGGGGCAAAGCAGTACTTC; CDR3: CASMVGAKQYF; D: NA; V: TRBV6-5; J: TRBJ2-7; size: NA
DNA: TGTGCCAGCAGTTACTGGGGGGGGCTGAACACTGAAGCTTTCTTT; CDR3: CASSYWGGLNTEAFF; D: NA; V: TRBV6-5; J: TRBJ1-1; size: NA
DNA: TGTGCCAGCAAGGATAACACAGATACGCAGTATTTT; CDR3: CASKDNTDTQYF; D: NA; V: TRBV7-9; J: TRBJ2-3; size: NA
DNA: TGTGCCAGCAGCCGCCGGGACAGGGATGGCTACACCTTC; CDR3: CASSRRDRDGYTF; D: TRBD1; V: TRBV7-8; J: TRBJ1-2; size: NA
DNA: TGCGCCAGCAGCTTAGGTAACAGGGGGCCCGATGAGCAGTTCTTC; CDR3: CASSLGNRGPDEQFF; D: TRBD1; V: TRBV5-1; J: TRBJ2-1; size: NA
DNA: TGTGCCAGCACCGGGTCACGGGACTTGAACACTGAAGCTTTCTTT; CDR3: CASTGSRDLNTEAFF; D: NA; V: TRBV2; J: TRBJ1-1; size: once
DNA: TGCGCCAGCAGCCAAGGACCTGAAGCTTTCTTT; CDR3: CASSQGPEAFF; D: NA; V: TRBV4-1; J: TRBJ1-1; size: NA
DNA: TGTGCCAGCAACAATTGGGCAGAGACTGAAGCTTTCTTT; CDR3: CASNNWAETEAFF; D: NA; V: TRBV5-5; J: TRBJ1-1; size: NA
DNA: TGTGCCAGCAGCCCCCGGGTCTCAGGGGGCCGATTTCGCAATGAGCAGTTCTTC; CDR3: CASSPRVSGGRFRNEQFF; D: TRBD1; V: TRBV3-1/TRBV3-2; J: TRBJ2-1; size: NA
DNA: TGTGCCAGTAGTCTAGCGGGCGGGATCAATGAGCAGTTCTTC; CDR3: CASSLAGGINEQFF; D: TRBD2; V: TRBV19; J: TRBJ2-1; size: NA
DNA: TGTGCCAGCAGTGAAGCCGGGGGAGGGGCAACTAATGAAAAACTGTTTTTT; CDR3: CASSEAGGGATNEKLFF; D: NA; V: TRBV6-1; J: TRBJ1-4; size: NA
DNA: TGTGCCACCCTAAGACAGGGCGTCTATGGCTACACCTTC; CDR3: CATLRQGVYGYTF; D: TRBD1; V: TRBV19; J: TRBJ1-2; size: NA
DNA: TGTGCCAGCTCACCACGAGCACCCTGGAGTGAGCAGTTCTTC; CDR3: CASSPRAPWSEQFF; D: NA; V: TRBV18; J: TRBJ2-1; size: NA
DNA: TGTGCCAGCACCCTACTAGCGGGAGGGCAAGAGACCCAGTACTTC; CDR3: CASTLLAGGQETQYF; D: TRBD2; V: TRBV6-5; J: TRBJ2-5; size: NA
DNA: TGTGCCAGCAGTGAATCGGACAGGGTGAATCAGCCCCAGCATTTT; CDR3: CASSESDRVNQPQHF; D: TRBD1; V: TRBV6-1; J: TRBJ1-5; size: NA
DNA: TGCGCCAGCAGCTTGGTGGCCTCAGATGATACGCAGTATTTT; CDR3: CASSLVASDDTQYF; D: NA; V: TRBV5-1; J: TRBJ2-3; size: NA
DNA: TGTGCCACCAGGGATTTACAAGAGACCCAGTACTTC; CDR3: CATRDLQETQYF; D: NA; V: TRBV6-6; J: TRBJ2-5; size: NA